The clone carrying this T cell receptor (beta chain) was found a few times. Sample-barcoded 5' priming and a J-beta primer mix drove a second PCR of about 6 to 12 cycles. TCRdb itself ran the 5' RACE reads through MiXCR, one entry per CDR3 protein. The sample lists over 1,500,000 distinct CDR3 sequences, around 50% occurring once. This specimen comes from a study of blood T cells in healthy people across ages. This CDR3 comprises 13 residues. Trimming removed 2 bases from V and 5 bases from J, with 9 bases in between. Per the germline V gene, CDR1 is SGHDN and CDR2 is FVKESK. The V gene is TRBV14, the J gene TRBJ2-5; a possible D gene is TRBD2 (5 bases). Sequencing was done on a sample of blood. The receptor was isolated from a woman aged 40-49 years in good health. The chain's CDR3 is CASSQPGLETQYF. DNA of the CDR3: TGTGCCAGCAGCCAACCCGGACTCGAGACCCAGTACTTC.